This TCR beta chain was sequenced for a study of T cells in Graves' hyperthyroidism and ophthalmopathy. Findings and caveats of the study: Also found in blood were most expanded thyroid clonotypes above 0.001. Ophthalmopathy, which appeared later, was predicted by the model a median approximately 6 months before onset.

The investigators amplified TCR beta CDR3 regions from RNA transcripts. The study used the HTBI primer set for a first-round RT-PCR of the TCR CDR3. One entry per CDR3 protein, called by TCRdb with MiXCR from the multiplex PCR reads. The sample gives fewer than 40,000 distinct CDR3 sequences, 45% to 55% of which show up once; about 25% is in the top ten. Concerning this clonotype: Its target is unknown.

Reasons for excluding patients were uncontrolled infection, other autoimmune disease, pregnancy or lactation. Diagnosing involved the use of clinical symptoms, serum thyroxine and TRAb, thyroid ultrasound and orbital computed tomography. There are 13 residues in the CDR3. Germline values: CDR1 MNHEY, CDR2 SVGAGI. The germline V and J ends were trimmed by 5 bases and 5 bases, with 7 bases remaining between them. This chain uses TRBV6-5 with TRBJ2-6, with TRBD1 as a possible D gene (6 bases). The sample was blood. The clonotype comes from a woman in her thirties or forties with Graves' ophthalmopathy. CDR3 sequence (DNA): TGTGCCAGCAGTGGGGACAGGGCCAACGTCCTGACTTTC. Encoded protein: CASSGDRANVLTF.